One sample yielded the 3 T cell receptor beta chains listed below, sequenced in a study of blood T cell repertoires in COVID-19. Sequenced by immunoSEQ multiplex PCR; TCRdb stores in-frame clones only, minus some. The sample includes 55,000 to 90,000 clones, approximately 90% of them seen just once. Material for sequencing was peripheral blood. These receptor sequences come from a human donor in a cohort sampled during active COVID-19.

The chain recombines TRBV19 with TRBJ2-1; 10 bases are shared with TRBD2. This CDR3 comprises 17 residues. CDR1 and CDR2 (germline): LNHDA, SQIVND (reference sequence). V gave up 4 bases and J gave up 6 bases; unmatched junction bases: 12. CDR3 amino acids: CASSTSSGRGGFNEQFF. The CDR3 region has the DNA TGTGCCAGTAGTACCTCTAGCGGGAGAGGGGGCTTCAATGAGCAGTTCTTC. Supplemented by reference TRBV19 and TRBJ2-1, the full variable domain reads DGGITQSPKYLFRKEGQNVTLSCEQNLNHDAMYWYRQDPGQGLRLIYYSQIVNDFQKGDIAEGYSVSREKKESFPLTVTSAQKNPTAFYLCASSTSSGRGGFNEQFFGPGTRLTVL.

This clone was picked up one time. This chain connects TRBV7-9 to TRBJ2-3; TRBD2 matches 15 bases. The CDR3 totals 17 residues. Germline V gene sequence: CDR1 SEHNR, CDR2 FQNEAQ (reference sequence). J was trimmed by 2 bases and V by 1 base; bases with no gene match: 1. The CDR3 DNA sequence: TGTGCCAGCAGCTTAGGGACTAGCGGGAGGGCCACAGATACGCAGTATTTT. Residues: CASSLGTSGRATDTQYF. Variable domain in full (rest from reference TRBV7-9 and TRBJ2-3): DTGVSQNPRHKITKRGQNVTFRCDPISEHNRLYWYRQTLGQGPEFLTYFQNEAQLEKSRLLSDRFSAERPKGSFSTLEIQRTEQGDSAMYLCASSLGTSGRATDTQYFGPGTRLTVL.

V is TRBV7-7 and J is TRBJ2-2; the match to TRBD2 covers 10 bases. The germline V gene has CDR1 SSHAT and CDR2 FNYEAQ (reference sequence). The V and J ends lost 2 bases and 1 base, in that order; junction bases with no gene match: 1. This CDR3 has 16 residues. The DNA of the CDR3 is TGTGCCAGCAGCTTAATAGCGGGAGGGAACACCGGGGAGCTGTTTTTT. It specifies CASSLIAGGNTGELFF.